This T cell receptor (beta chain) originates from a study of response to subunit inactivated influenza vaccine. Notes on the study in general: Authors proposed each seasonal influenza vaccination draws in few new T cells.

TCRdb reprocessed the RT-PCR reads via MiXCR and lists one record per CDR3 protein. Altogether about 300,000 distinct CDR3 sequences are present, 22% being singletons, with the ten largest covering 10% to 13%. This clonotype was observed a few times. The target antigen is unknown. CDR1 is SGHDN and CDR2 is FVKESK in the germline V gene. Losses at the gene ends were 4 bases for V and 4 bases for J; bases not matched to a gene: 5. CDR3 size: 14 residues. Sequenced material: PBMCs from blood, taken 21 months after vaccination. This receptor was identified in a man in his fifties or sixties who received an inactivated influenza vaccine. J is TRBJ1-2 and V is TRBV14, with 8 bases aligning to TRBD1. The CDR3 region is CASSPTGVPYGYTF. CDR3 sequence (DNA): TGTGCCAGCAGCCCGACAGGGGTTCCCTATGGCTACACCTTC.